This TCR beta chain was sequenced for a study of cytomegalovirus exposure and HLA in healthy donors. The germline gives CDR1 GTSNPN, CDR2 SVGIG (reference sequence). V was clipped by 0 bases and J by 7 bases, with 16 bases between them. This CDR3 spans 15 amino acids. About this clone itself: Antigen unknown.

Study-wide results and limits: In an earlier analysis, about 90% or about 30%: the productive usage of most TCR beta V segments. Association of a missense DCLRE1C variant with TCR beta V- and J-gene trimming was reported in a later analysis.

Healthy bone marrow donors made up the donor group. It was with 60 Vbeta and 13 Jbeta primers that the PCR ran. The data were produced by immunoSEQ multiplex PCR, yet TCRdb's version contains in-frame clones alone and is incomplete. The sample has 150,000 to 200,000 clones, 60% to 80% seen once. This TCR was recovered from a middle-aged man in good health and CMV-seropositive. Input material: PBMCs. The chain has TRBV30 and TRBJ2-1, with D maybe TRBD1 (6 bases). The CDR3 here is CAWSVGGVLNNEQFF. The CDR3 DNA is TGTGCCTGGAGTGTAGGGGGTGTACTAAATAATGAGCAGTTCTTC.